A single sample is the source of the 10 T cell receptor beta chains below, sequenced in a study of blood T cell repertoires in COVID-19. Data came from immunoSEQ multiplex PCR; TCRdb stores just in-frame clones and leaves some out. The table includes under 450,000 clones, about 87% detected once. Sequences were obtained from PBMCs or T cells enriched from blood (not recorded which). All receptors come from a man aged 25-40 years who had recovered from COVID-19.

V is TRBV4-1 and J is TRBJ2-7, with D unclear. The V gene's germline CDR1 is MGHRA and CDR2 YSYEKL. CDR3 length: 13 amino acids. V was trimmed by 1 base and J by 5 bases, leaving 9 bases between them. The CDR3: CASSQGLPHEQYF. In DNA, the CDR3 is TGCGCCAGCAGCCAAGGTCTTCCCCACGAGCAGTACTTC.

The rearrangement links TRBV5-5 to TRBJ1-3; D is uncertain. Trimming removed 0 bases from V and 0 bases from J, with 10 bases in between. The CDR3 spans 16 residues. Germline assignment: CDR1 SGHKS and CDR2 YYEKEE (reference sequence). The CDR3 protein is CASSLADTLSGNTIYF. DNA of the CDR3: TGTGCCAGCAGCTTGGCTGACACGCTCTCTGGAAACACCATATATTTT.

The V gene is TRBV19, the J gene TRBJ1-1, with no clear D. V gave up 7 bases and J gave up 9 bases, with 15 bases separating them. The CDR3 runs 12 residues. The V gene's germline CDR1 is LNHDA and CDR2 SQIVND (reference sequence). The CDR3 spells CASTPGAGKAFF. The CDR3 DNA follows: TGTGCCAGTACCCCGGGAGCGGGAAAAGCTTTCTTT.

This chain joins TRBV4-1 and TRBJ2-1, with D possibly being TRBD1 (6 bases). V lost 6 bases and J lost 4, with 22 bases in between. The CDR3 has 17 residues. Germline lookup yields CDR1 MGHRA and CDR2 YSYEKL. The CDR3 DNA reads as TGCGCCAGCAGACCTAAGCACCTGGACAGCTCTTACAATGAGCAGTTCTTC. Amino acids: CASRPKHLDSSYNEQFF.

V and J are TRBV5-1 and TRBJ1-1, with 10 nucleotides matching TRBD1. Germline V gene lookup returns CDR1 SGHRS and CDR2 YFSETQ. CDR3 length: 14 residues. V shed 7 bases, J shed 6 bases, and the junction held 9 bases outside the gene matches. CDR3 residues: CASRKGQGRPEAFF. CDR3 coding DNA: TGCGCCAGCCGAAAGGGACAGGGGAGGCCTGAAGCTTTCTTT.

The V and J genes are TRBV12-3 or TRBV12-4 and TRBJ1-2; no clear D gene. Trimming removed 3 bases from V and 6 bases from J, with 8 bases in between. The CDR3 sequence is 12 residues long. CDR3 DNA sequence: TGTGCCAGCAGTTTTGGGCAGAATGGCTACACCTTC. Residues: CASSFGQNGYTF.

The rearrangement joins TRBV5-1 to TRBJ2-1; 7 positions match TRBD2. The CDR3 runs 15 residues. CDR1 and CDR2 from the germline V gene are SGHRS and YFSETQ. Trimming at V came to 0 bases and at J to 3 bases, leaving 3 bases not matched to a gene. This chain's CDR3 is CASSLGRGYYNEQFF. The CDR3 bases are TGCGCCAGCAGCTTGGGGCGGGGGTACTACAATGAGCAGTTCTTC.

V usage is TRBV5-5 and J usage is TRBJ1-5; 11 bases line up with TRBD1. The CDR3 consists of 15 residues. Trimming cost V 3 bases and J 4 bases; bases outside gene matches: 3. In germline, CDR1 is SGHKS, CDR2 YYEKEE (reference sequence). CDR3 amino acids: CASSWGQGVNQPQHF. DNA for the CDR3: TGTGCCAGCAGCTGGGGACAGGGGGTAAATCAGCCCCAGCATTTT.

The V and J genes are TRBV2 and TRBJ1-1; tentatively, D is TRBD1 (6 bases). Trimming shortened V by 6 bases and J by 1 base, and 15 bases separated the two germline ends. The CDR3 has 15 residues. Germline V gene lookup returns CDR1 SNHLY and CDR2 FYNNEI. CDR3 nucleotide sequence: TGTGCCAGCAGCCACAGGGTAGTCAGGAACACTGAAGCTTTCTTT. Protein: CASSHRVVRNTEAFF.

This chain joins TRBV7-6 and TRBJ1-3; 8 positions agree with TRBD1. This CDR3 region has 15 residues. Germline V lookup: CDR1 SGHVS, CDR2 FNYEAQ. Germline trimming cut 6 bases from V and 0 bases from J; bases unmatched to any gene: 4. CDR3 region: CASSGQGYSGNTIYF. The CDR3, as DNA: TGTGCCAGCAGTGGACAGGGCTACTCTGGAAACACCATATATTTT.